The 5 T cell receptor beta chains in this list originate from one sample, sequenced in a study of CD8+CD57+ T cells in acquired aplastic anemia. Profiles of TCR beta VDJ and CDR3 were generated from a genomic DNA template. TCRdb re-called the reads through MiXCR, storing one row per CDR3 protein. The repertoire holds approximately 180,000 distinct CDR3 sequences, roughly 43% seen once, with roughly 1.2% in the top ten. Selection for sequencing was limited to patients who had shown CD8+CD57+ cell expansion by flow cytometry. Material for sequencing was sorted CD4+, CD8+, or CD8+CD57+ T cells (not recorded which) from PBMCs. Receptor source: a human donor with aplastic anemia.

The chain employs TRBV29-1 and TRBJ1-4, with TRBD1 as a possible D gene (5 bases). The CDR3 contains 14 residues. Germline V gives CDR1 SQVTM, CDR2 ANQGSEA. V was cut by 4 bases and J by 4 bases, with 13 bases left in between. The chain's CDR3 is CSVVRGVGNEKLFF. CDR3 nucleotides: TGCAGCGTTGTTCGGGGCGTGGGTAATGAAAAACTGTTTTTT.

The chain uses TRBV2 and TRBJ1-1, with D possibly being TRBD1 (6 bases). The germline gives CDR1 SNHLY, CDR2 FYNNEI. The CDR3 extends over 13 amino acids. V lost 6 bases, J lost 7 bases, and 15 bases lay in between. DNA of the CDR3: TGTGCCAGCAGCCTAGACAGGTCAATTGAAGCTTTCTTT. Translated, it gives CASSLDRSIEAFF.

This chain links TRBV5-1 with TRBJ2-7, with 9 bases lining up with TRBD1. Germline V gene data show CDR1 as SGHRS and CDR2 as YFSETQ. Losses at the gene ends were 5 bases for V and 6 bases for J; bases not matched to a gene: 15. The CDR3 totals 16 residues. CDR3 DNA sequence: TGCGCCAGCAGTTATACACCCGGGACAGGGCTCGGCGAGCAGTACTTC. Encoded protein: CASSYTPGTGLGEQYF.

V usage is TRBV29-1 and J usage is TRBJ1-2; D not resolved. CDR1 is SQVTM, CDR2 ANQGSEA, per germline. This CDR3 contains 10 residues. V shed 4 bases and J shed 5 bases, with 5 bases lying between them. The CDR3 sequence: CSVGRYGYTF. Here the CDR3 DNA reads TGCAGCGTTGGGAGATATGGCTACACCTTC.

A few counts support this clonotype. The V call is TRBV10-3, the J call TRBJ2-5, with a weak D call TRBD1 (7 bases). Trimming took 5 bases from V and 5 from J, leaving 12 bases between them. The CDR3 covers 13 residues. Germline V gene data show CDR1 as ENHRY and CDR2 as SYGVKD. CDR3 in amino acids: CAISQGGGETQYF. The CDR3 nucleotides read TGTGCCATCAGTCAGGGGGGCGGGGAGACCCAGTACTTC.